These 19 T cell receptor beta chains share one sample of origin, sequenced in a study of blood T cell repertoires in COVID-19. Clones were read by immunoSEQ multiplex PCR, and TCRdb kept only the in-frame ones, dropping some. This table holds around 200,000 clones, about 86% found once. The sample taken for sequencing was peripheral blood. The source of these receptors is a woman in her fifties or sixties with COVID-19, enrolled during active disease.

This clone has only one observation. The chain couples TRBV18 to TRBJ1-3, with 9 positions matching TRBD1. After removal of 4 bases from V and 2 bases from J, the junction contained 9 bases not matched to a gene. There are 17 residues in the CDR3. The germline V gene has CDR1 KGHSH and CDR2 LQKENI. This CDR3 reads CASSLLGQGRTGNTIYF. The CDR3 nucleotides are TGTGCCAGCTCACTCCTAGGACAGGGGAGAACTGGAAACACCATATATTTT.

The CDR3: CASSPQPGRAGYEQYF. For the CDR3, the DNA is TGTGCCAGCAGCCCACAGCCCGGGAGGGCCGGTTACGAGCAGTACTTC. J is TRBJ2-7 and V is TRBV7-2; the match to TRBD2 covers 8 bases. V lost 5 bases to trimming and J lost 4 bases; unmatched junction nucleotides: 13. This CDR3 spans 16 amino acids. The germline V gene has CDR1 SGHTA and CDR2 FQGNSA. Full variable domain (outside the CDR3, taken from reference TRBV7-2 and TRBJ2-7): GAGVSQSPSNKVTEKGKDVELRCDPISGHTALYWYRQSLGQGLEFLIYFQGNSAPDKSGLPSDRFSAERTGGSVSTLTIQRTQQEDSAVYLCASSPQPGRAGYEQYFGPGTRLTVT.

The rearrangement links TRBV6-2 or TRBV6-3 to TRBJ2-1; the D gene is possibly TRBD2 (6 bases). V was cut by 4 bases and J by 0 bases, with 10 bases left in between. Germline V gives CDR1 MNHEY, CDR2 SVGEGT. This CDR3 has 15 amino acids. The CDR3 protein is CASSSAGSSYNEQFF. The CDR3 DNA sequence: TGTGCCAGCAGTTCGGCCGGGAGCTCCTACAATGAGCAGTTCTTC.

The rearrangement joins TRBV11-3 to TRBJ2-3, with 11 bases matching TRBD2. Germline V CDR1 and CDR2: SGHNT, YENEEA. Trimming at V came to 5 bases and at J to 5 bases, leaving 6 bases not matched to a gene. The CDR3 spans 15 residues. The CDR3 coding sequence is TGTGCCAGCAGCCATTTAGCGGGAGGGGTAGATACGCAGTATTTT. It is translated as CASSHLAGGVDTQYF.

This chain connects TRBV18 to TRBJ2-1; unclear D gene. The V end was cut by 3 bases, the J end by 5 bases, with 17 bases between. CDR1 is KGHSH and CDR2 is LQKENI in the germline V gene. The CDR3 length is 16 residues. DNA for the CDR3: TGTGCCAGCTCACCCGCGCCCCAGCGTATCAACAATGAGCAGTTCTTC. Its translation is CASSPAPQRINNEQFF.

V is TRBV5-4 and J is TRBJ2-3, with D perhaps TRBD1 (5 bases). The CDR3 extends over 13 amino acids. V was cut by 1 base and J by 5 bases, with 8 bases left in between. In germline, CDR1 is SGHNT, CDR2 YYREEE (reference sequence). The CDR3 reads CASSLRQQDTQYF. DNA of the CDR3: TGTGCCAGCAGCTTGCGACAGCAAGATACGCAGTATTTT.

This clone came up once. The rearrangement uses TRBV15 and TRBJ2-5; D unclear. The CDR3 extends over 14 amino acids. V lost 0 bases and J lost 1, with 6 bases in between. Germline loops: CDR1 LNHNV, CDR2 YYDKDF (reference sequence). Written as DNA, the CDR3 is TGTGCCACCAGCAGAGAACAGCCCCAAGAGACCCAGTACTTC. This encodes CATSREQPQETQYF.

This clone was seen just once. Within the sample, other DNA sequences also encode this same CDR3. Here the CDR3 reads CAWSVAGGTGELFF. Here the CDR3 DNA reads TGTGCCTGGAGTGTAGCGGGAGGCACCGGGGAGCTGTTTTTT. The rearrangement links TRBV30 to TRBJ2-2; 9 positions agree with TRBD2. The germline gives CDR1 GTSNPN, CDR2 SVGIG (reference sequence). The J segment lost 4 bases and the V segment lost 0 bases, leaving 0 bases of the junction unmatched. This CDR3 is built from 14 residues.

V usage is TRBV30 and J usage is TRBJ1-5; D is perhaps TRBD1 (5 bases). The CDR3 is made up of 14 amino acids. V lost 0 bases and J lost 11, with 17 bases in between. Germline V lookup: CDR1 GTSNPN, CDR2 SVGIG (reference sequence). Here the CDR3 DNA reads TGTGCCTGGAGTGTACAAAGCGGGACTTGGTCCCAGCATTTT. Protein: CAWSVQSGTWSQHF.

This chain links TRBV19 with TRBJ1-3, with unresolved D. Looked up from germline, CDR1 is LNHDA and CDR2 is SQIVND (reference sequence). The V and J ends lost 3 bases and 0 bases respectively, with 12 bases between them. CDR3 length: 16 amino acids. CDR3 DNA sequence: TGTGCCAGTAGTATTCGGGAACGGCGCTCTGGAAACACCATATATTTT. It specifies CASSIRERRSGNTIYF.

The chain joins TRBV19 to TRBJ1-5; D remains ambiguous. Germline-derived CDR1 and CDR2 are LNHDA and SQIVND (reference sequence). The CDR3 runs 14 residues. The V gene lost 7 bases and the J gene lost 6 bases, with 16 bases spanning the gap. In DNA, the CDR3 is TGTGCCAGTACCACCTTGATAGTTGGTCAGCCCCAGCATTTT. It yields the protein CASTTLIVGQPQHF.

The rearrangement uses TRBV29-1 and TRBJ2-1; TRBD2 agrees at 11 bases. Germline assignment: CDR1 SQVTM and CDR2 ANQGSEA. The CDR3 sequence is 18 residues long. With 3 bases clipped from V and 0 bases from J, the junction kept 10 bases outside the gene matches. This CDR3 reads CSVDPRLAGGRSYNEQFF. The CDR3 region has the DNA TGCAGCGTTGACCCTAGGCTAGCGGGAGGCCGCTCCTACAATGAGCAGTTCTTC.

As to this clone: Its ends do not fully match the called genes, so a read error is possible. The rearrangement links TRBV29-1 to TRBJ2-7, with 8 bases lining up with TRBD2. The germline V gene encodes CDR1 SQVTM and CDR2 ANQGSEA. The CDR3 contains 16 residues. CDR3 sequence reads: CSVEEVVEEFSGTLLF. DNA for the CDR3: TGCAGCGTTGAAGAGGTGGTCGAGGAATTTAGCGGGACGCTCCTCTTC.

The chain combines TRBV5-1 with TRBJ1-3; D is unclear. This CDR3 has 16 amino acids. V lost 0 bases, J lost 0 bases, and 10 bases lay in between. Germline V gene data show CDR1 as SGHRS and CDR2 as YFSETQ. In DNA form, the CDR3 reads TGCGCCAGCAGCTTGGGAGGGCGCGGCTCTGGAAACACCATATATTTT. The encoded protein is CASSLGGRGSGNTIYF.

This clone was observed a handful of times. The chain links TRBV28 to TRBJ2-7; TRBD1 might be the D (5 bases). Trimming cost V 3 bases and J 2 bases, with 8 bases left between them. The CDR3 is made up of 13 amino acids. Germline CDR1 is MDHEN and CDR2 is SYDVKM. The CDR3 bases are TGTGCCAGCAGTTTGAGCAGGGCCTACGAGCAGTACTTC. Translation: CASSLSRAYEQYF. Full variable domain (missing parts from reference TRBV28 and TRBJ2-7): DVKVTQSSRYLVKRTGEKVFLECVQDMDHENMFWYRQDPGLGLRLIYFSYDVKMKEKGDIPEGYSVSREKKERFSLILESASTNQTSMYLCASSLSRAYEQYFGPGTRLTVT.

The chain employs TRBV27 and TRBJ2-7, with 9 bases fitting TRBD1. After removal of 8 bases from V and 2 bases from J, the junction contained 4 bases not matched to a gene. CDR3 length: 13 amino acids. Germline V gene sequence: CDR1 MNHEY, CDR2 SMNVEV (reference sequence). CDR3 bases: TGTGCCAGCCGGGGACAGGGAACCTACGAGCAGTACTTC. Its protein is CASRGQGTYEQYF.

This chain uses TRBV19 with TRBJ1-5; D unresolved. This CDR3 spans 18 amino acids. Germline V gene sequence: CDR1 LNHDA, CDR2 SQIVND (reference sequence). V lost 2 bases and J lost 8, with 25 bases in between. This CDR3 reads CASSITQVSTASGKPQHF. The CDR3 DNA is TGTGCCAGTAGTATAACGCAAGTCTCGACCGCCTCCGGGAAGCCCCAGCATTTT.

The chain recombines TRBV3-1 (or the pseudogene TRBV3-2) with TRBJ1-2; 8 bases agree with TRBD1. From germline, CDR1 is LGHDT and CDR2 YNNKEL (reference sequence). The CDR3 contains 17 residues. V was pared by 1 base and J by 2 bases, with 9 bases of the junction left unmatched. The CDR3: CASSQAIFRTGNYGYTF. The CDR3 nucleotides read TGTGCCAGCAGCCAAGCCATTTTTCGGACAGGGAACTATGGCTACACCTTC.

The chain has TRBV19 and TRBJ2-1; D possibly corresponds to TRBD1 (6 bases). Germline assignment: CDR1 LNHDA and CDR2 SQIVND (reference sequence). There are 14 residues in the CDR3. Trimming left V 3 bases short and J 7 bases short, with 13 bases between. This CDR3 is CASSIMWGQNEQFF. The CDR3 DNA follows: TGTGCCAGTAGTATCATGTGGGGACAAAATGAGCAGTTCTTC.